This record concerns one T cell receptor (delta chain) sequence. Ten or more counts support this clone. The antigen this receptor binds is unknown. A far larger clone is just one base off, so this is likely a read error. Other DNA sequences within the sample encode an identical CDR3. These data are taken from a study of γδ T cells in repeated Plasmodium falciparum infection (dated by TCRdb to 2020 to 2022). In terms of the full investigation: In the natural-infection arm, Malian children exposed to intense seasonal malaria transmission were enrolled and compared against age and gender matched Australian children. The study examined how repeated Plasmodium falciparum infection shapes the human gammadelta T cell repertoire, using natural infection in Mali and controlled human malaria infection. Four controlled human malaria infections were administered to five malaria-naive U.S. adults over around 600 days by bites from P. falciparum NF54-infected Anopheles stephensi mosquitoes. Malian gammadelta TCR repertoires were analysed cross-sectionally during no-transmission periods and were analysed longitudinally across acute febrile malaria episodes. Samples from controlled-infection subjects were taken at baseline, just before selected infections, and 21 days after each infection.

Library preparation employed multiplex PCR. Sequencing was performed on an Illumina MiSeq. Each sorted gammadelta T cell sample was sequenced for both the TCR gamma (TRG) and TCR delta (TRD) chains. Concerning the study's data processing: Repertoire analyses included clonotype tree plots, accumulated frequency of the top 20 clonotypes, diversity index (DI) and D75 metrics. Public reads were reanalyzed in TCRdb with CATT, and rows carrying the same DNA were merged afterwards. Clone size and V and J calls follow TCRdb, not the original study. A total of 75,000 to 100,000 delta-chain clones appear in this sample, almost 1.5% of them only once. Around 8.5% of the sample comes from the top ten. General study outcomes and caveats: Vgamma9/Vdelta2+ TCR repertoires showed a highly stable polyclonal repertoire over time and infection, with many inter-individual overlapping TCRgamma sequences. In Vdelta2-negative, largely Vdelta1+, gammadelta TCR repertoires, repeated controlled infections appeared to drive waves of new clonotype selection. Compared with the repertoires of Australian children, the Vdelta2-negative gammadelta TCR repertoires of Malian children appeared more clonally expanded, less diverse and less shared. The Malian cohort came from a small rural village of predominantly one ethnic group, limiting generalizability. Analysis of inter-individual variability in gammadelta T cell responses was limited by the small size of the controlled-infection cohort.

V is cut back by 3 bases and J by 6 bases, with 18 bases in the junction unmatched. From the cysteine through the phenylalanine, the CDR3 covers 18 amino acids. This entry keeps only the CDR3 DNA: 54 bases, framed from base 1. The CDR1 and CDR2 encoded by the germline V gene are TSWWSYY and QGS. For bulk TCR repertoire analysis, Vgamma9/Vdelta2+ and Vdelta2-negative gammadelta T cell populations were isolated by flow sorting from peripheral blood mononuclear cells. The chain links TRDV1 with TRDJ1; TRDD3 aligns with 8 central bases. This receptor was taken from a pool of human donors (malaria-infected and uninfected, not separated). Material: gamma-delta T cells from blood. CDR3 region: CALGDRDGRGIIGYKLIF. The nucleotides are TGTGCTCTTGGGGACAGGGACGGAAGGGGGATAATCGGATATAAACTCATCTTT.